The T cell receptor beta chain under discussion was sequenced for a study of blood T cell repertoires in COVID-19. Trimming removed 3 bases from V and 1 base from J; junction bases left unmatched: 5. The germline V gene has CDR1 MNHEY and CDR2 SVGAGI. The CDR3 length is 15 residues. Original analysis: It was from reference gene primer amplification that nucleated cell counts were estimated. Libraries were prepared by immunoSEQ multiplex PCR; TCRdb keeps only in-frame clonotypes and omits some of them. V, J and clone size reflect that table, while D and trimming were determined from the DNA. This table has 300,000 to 350,000 clones, over 80% appearing once.

The chain employs TRBV6-5 and TRBJ1-1; 7 nucleotides agree with TRBD1. The specimen was peripheral blood. The TCR originated in a woman aged 45-65 years with COVID-19, enrolled during active disease. The CDR3 DNA sequence: TGTGCCAGCAGTTATTCCGGGACAGAGAACACTGAAGCTTTCTTT. Translation: CASSYSGTENTEAFF.